Below, 16 T cell receptor beta chains from the same sample are listed, as sequenced in a study of CD8+CD57+ T cells in acquired aplastic anemia. Investigators profiled TCR beta VDJ and CDR3 from genomic DNA template. In TCRdb, the reads were re-called with MiXCR into one record per CDR3 protein. The sample lists about 98,000 distinct CDR3 sequences, 65% to 70% seen once, with about 62% in the top ten. Sequencing was done on patients that had shown CD8+CD57+ cell expansion by flow cytometry. The sequencing sample was made of sorted CD4+, CD8+, or CD8+CD57+ T cells (not recorded which) from PBMCs. The receptors were gathered from a human donor with aplastic anemia.

This chain connects TRBV15 to TRBJ2-1, with 11 bases aligning to TRBD2. The CDR3 sequence is 13 residues long. J gave up 9 bases and V 6 bases, and 4 bases lay outside the gene matches. The germline V gene encodes CDR1 LNHNV and CDR2 YYDKDF (reference sequence). The CDR3 loop reads CATRTSGSSEQFF. The CDR3 region has the DNA TGTGCCACCAGAACTAGCGGGAGCAGTGAGCAGTTCTTC.

For the CDR3, the DNA is TGTGCCAGTAGGACGGGGGGCTCACCCCTCCACTTT. Its protein product is CASRTGGSPLHF. The chain recombines TRBV2 with TRBJ1-6; a weak D match, TRBD1 (6 bases). There are 12 residues in the CDR3. V shed 9 bases and J shed 10 bases, with 13 bases lying between them. From germline, CDR1 is SNHLY and CDR2 FYNNEI.

This clonotype turned up a few times. The chain uses TRBV7-9 and TRBJ2-3; no definite D call. Germline lookup yields CDR1 SEHNR and CDR2 FQNEAQ (reference sequence). V lost 10 bases and J lost 4, with 15 bases in between. The CDR3 has 13 amino acids. The CDR3 DNA follows: TGTGCCACCAACTCCGGGTCTGCAGATACGCAGTATTTT. Translating it yields CATNSGSADTQYF.

This clonotype occurred a few times. V and J are TRBV24-1 and TRBJ2-3, with TRBD2 matching 7 bases. The CDR3 is 14 residues long. The junction had 2 bases not matched to a gene; V was cut back by 5 bases and J by 1 base. From germline, CDR1 is KGHDR and CDR2 SFDVKD. CDR3 amino acids: CATSVGGGTDTQYF. The CDR3 DNA is TGTGCCACCAGTGTGGGGGGGGGCACAGATACGCAGTATTTT.

This clonotype has at least ten counts. The chain employs TRBV19 and TRBJ1-2, with a weak D call TRBD1 (6 bases). CDR3 length equals 16 residues. Trimming cost V 6 bases and J 0 bases, with 17 bases left between them. Per germline, CDR1 LNHDA and CDR2 SQIVND (reference sequence). The CDR3: CASREVRDTPNYGYTF. CDR3 DNA: TGTGCCAGTAGGGAGGTCCGGGACACACCTAACTATGGCTACACCTTC.

CDR3 nucleotides: TGTGCCACCAGTGGGACAGGGACGGGCGCTGAAGCTTTCTTT. The encoded protein is CATSGTGTGAEAFF. The chain uses TRBV24-1 and TRBJ1-1; 8 bases match TRBD1. Germline values: CDR1 KGHDR, CDR2 SFDVKD. The CDR3 runs to 14 residues. Unmatched junction bases numbered 7, after V lost 5 bases and J lost 6 bases.

This clonotype was found once. The chain joins TRBV29-1 to TRBJ2-7, with D unresolved. The CDR3 spans 12 residues. Germline CDR1 reads SQVTM; CDR2 reads ANQGSEA. Trimming stripped 4 bases from V and 0 bases from J, with 7 bases between. The CDR3 spells CSVGTFSYEQYF. DNA for the CDR3: TGCAGCGTTGGAACTTTCTCCTACGAGCAGTACTTC.

This clonotype was picked up a small number of times. J is TRBJ2-1 and V is TRBV6-5, with a tentative D call TRBD2 (5 bases). V was clipped by 5 bases and J by 0 bases, with 11 bases between them. Germline CDR1 is MNHEY and CDR2 is SVGAGI. CDR3 length: 15 residues. In DNA form, the CDR3 reads TGTGCCAGCAGTCTTAGCGAAGGCTCCTACAATGAGCAGTTCTTC. This sequence encodes CASSLSEGSYNEQFF.

This clonotype qualifies as medium-sized. This chain joins TRBV29-1 and TRBJ2-1; D remains unclear. The germline gives CDR1 SQVTM, CDR2 ANQGSEA. The V end lost 5 bases, the J end lost 0 bases, and 8 bases lay between the germline ends. The CDR3 is made up of 13 amino acids. CDR3 DNA: TGCAGCGTTTTATGGAGCTCCTACAATGAGCAGTTCTTC. As protein: CSVLWSSYNEQFF.

V usage is TRBV5-1 and J usage is TRBJ1-5; unclear D gene. The germline CDR1 and CDR2 sequences are SGHRS and YFSETQ. There are 16 residues in the CDR3. V gave up 1 base and J gave up 0 bases, with 11 bases separating them. The CDR3 loop is CASSLLGIDSNQPQHF. DNA of the CDR3: TGCGCCAGCAGCTTGCTTGGGATTGATAGCAATCAGCCCCAGCATTTT.

The chain joins TRBV7-8 to TRBJ1-2; TRBD1 might be the D (5 bases). The CDR3 totals 14 residues. CDR1 SGHVS and CDR2 FQNEAQ come from the germline V gene. V was cut by 5 bases and J by 0 bases, with 10 bases left in between. The CDR3 loop is CASSPVGANYGYTF. The CDR3 coding sequence is TGTGCCAGCAGCCCCGTGGGGGCTAACTATGGCTACACCTTC.

This sequence joins TRBV7-9 and TRBJ2-3; the D is unclear. Germline V gene lookup returns CDR1 SEHNR and CDR2 FQNEAQ (reference sequence). V was trimmed by 9 bases and J by 1 base, leaving 14 bases between them. This CDR3 comprises 14 residues. The CDR3 DNA reads TGTGCCAGTGTCGGTTCGTTTGGCACAGATACGCAGTATTTT. This translates into CASVGSFGTDTQYF.

The chain joins TRBV2 to TRBJ1-2, with D hard to call. V lost 7 bases and J lost 5, with 17 bases in between. Per germline, CDR1 SNHLY and CDR2 FYNNEI. The CDR3 is 14 amino acids. The CDR3 is CASNGVYFTYGYTF. In nucleotides, the CDR3 is TGTGCCAGCAACGGGGTCTACTTCACGTATGGCTACACCTTC.

This clonotype has a count of ten or more. The rearrangement joins TRBV9 to TRBJ2-7; the D call may be TRBD1 or TRBD2 (6 bases each). V was shortened by 4 bases and J by 1 base, with 15 bases between the two germline ends. The CDR3 spans 15 residues. The germline CDR1 and CDR2 sequences are SGDLS and YYNGEE. This CDR3 is CASSYGGGVSYEQYF. CDR3 DNA: TGTGCCAGCAGCTACGGGGGCGGGGTTTCCTACGAGCAGTACTTC.

This clonotype was found a few times. The rearrangement joins TRBV29-1 to TRBJ2-7; D unclear. This CDR3 contains 13 residues. Germline CDR1 is SQVTM and CDR2 is ANQGSEA. V was trimmed by 5 bases and J by 0 bases, leaving 11 bases between them. The CDR3 region is CSVLSGNSYEQYF. The CDR3 nucleotides are TGCAGCGTTCTGAGTGGGAACTCCTACGAGCAGTACTTC.

The chain couples TRBV25-1 to TRBJ1-1; maybe TRBD1 (6 bases). Trimming removed 1 base from V and 2 bases from J, with 20 bases in between. The CDR3 spans 18 residues. Germline V CDR1 and CDR2: MGHDK, SYGVNS. The CDR3 sequence: CASSESGGPARYNTEAFF. The CDR3 DNA reads TGTGCCAGCAGTGAATCTGGGGGGCCGGCTCGATATAACACTGAAGCTTTCTTT.